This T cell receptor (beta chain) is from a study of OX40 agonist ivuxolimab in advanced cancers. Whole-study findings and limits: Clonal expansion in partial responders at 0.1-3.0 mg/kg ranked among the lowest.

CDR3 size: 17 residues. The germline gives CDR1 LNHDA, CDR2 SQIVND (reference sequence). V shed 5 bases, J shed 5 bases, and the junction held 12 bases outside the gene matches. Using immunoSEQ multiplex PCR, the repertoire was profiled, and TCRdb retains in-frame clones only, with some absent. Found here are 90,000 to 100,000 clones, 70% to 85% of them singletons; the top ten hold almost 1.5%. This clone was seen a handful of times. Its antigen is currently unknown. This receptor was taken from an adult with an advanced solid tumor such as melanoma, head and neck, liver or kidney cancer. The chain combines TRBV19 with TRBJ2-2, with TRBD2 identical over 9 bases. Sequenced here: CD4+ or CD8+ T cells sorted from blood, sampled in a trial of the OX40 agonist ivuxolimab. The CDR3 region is CASSLGSGSPETGELFF. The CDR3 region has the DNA TGTGCCAGTAGTTTGGGTAGCGGGAGTCCGGAAACCGGGGAGCTGTTTTTT.